These T cell receptor beta chains were read from a single sample in a study of cytomegalovirus exposure and HLA in healthy donors. Assay: immunoSEQ multiplex PCR; the TCRdb copy retains only in-frame clones and omits some. The table has about 130,000 clones, over 75% seen once. Sequencing input: PBMCs. Receptors originate from a male donor in good health and CMV-seropositive. Each CDR3 is given with its conserved first and last residue. A D gene is named only where the DNA matches it firmly. The listing skips clone size in some rows; elsewhere it reads once, few, many or a size class.

CDR3 length: 15
D gene: -
clone size: few
V gene: TRBV29-1
J gene: TRBJ1-1
CDR3 protein: CSVERREGMNTEAFF
CDR3 DNA: TGCAGCGTTGAGAGGAGGGAAGGCATGAACACTGAAGCTTTCTTT

CDR3 length: 14
D gene: -
clone size: -
V gene: TRBV14
J gene: TRBJ1-1
CDR3 protein: CASSPGFLNTEAFF
CDR3 DNA: TGTGCCAGCAGCCCGGGATTCTTGAACACTGAAGCTTTCTTT

CDR3 length: 12
D gene: -
clone size: -
V gene: TRBV30
J gene: TRBJ2-2
CDR3 protein: CAWSVGVGELFF
CDR3 DNA: TGTGCCTGGAGTGTAGGGGTCGGGGAGCTGTTTTTT

CDR3 length: 14
D gene: -
clone size: -
V gene: TRBV7-9
J gene: TRBJ2-1
CDR3 protein: CASSLTVSYNEQFF
CDR3 DNA: TGTGCCAGCAGCCTGACAGTCTCCTACAATGAGCAGTTCTTC

CDR3 length: 14
D gene: TRBD1
clone size: -
V gene: TRBV2
J gene: TRBJ1-6
CDR3 protein: CASSRGTGVSPLHF
CDR3 DNA: TGTGCCAGCTCGAGGGGGACAGGGGTTTCACCCCTCCACTTT

CDR3 length: 12
D gene: -
clone size: -
V gene: TRBV5-1
J gene: TRBJ2-5
CDR3 protein: CASRRYQETQYF
CDR3 DNA: TGCGCCAGCAGGCGGTACCAAGAGACCCAGTACTTC

CDR3 length: 15
D gene: TRBD1
clone size: -
V gene: TRBV9
J gene: TRBJ1-2
CDR3 protein: CASSPRNRGEYGYTF
CDR3 DNA: TGTGCCAGCAGCCCCCGAAACAGGGGAGAGTATGGCTACACCTTC

CDR3 length: 17
D gene: TRBD2
clone size: -
V gene: TRBV28
J gene: TRBJ2-1
CDR3 protein: CASSPSGRGGTYNEQFF
CDR3 DNA: TGTGCCAGCAGTCCCTCCGGGCGGGGGGGAACCTACAATGAGCAGTTCTTC

CDR3 length: 15
D gene: TRBD1
clone size: -
V gene: TRBV2
J gene: TRBJ2-7
CDR3 protein: CASSRQGGTLYEQYF
CDR3 DNA: TGTGCCAGCAGCCGACAGGGGGGAACTCTCTACGAGCAGTACTTC

CDR3 length: 14
D gene: -
clone size: few
V gene: TRBV7-9
J gene: TRBJ2-2
CDR3 protein: CASSLDILTGELFF
CDR3 DNA: TGTGCCAGCAGCTTAGATATTTTGACCGGGGAGCTGTTTTTT